Below, 24 T cell receptor beta chains from the same sample are listed, as sequenced in a study of T cell responses to AZD1222 COVID-19 vaccine. Profiled with immunoSEQ multiplex PCR; TCRdb holds only in-frame clones, not every one. The repertoire holds tens of thousands of clones, more than 85% seen once, with roughly 4.8% in the top ten. The source was peripheral blood, collected on day 0 of AZD1222 vaccination. Receptor source: an adult in good health.

The rearrangement joins TRBV11-2 to TRBJ1-2; TRBD1 agrees at 12 bases. This CDR3 has 17 residues. CDR1 is SGHAT, CDR2 FQNNGV, per germline. With 5 bases clipped from V and 2 bases from J, the junction kept 9 bases outside the gene matches. CDR3 sequence reads: CASSVGQGAGANYGYTF. The CDR3 DNA reads TGTGCCAGCAGCGTGGGACAGGGGGCCGGTGCCAACTATGGCTACACCTTC.

The chain recombines TRBV5-4 with TRBJ2-1, with D unclear. Trimming cost V 4 bases and J 0 bases, with 14 bases left between them. The CDR3 spans 16 residues. Germline V gives CDR1 SGHNT, CDR2 YYREEE (reference sequence). The CDR3 loop reads CASSPKDGSSYNEQFF. In nucleotides, the CDR3 is TGTGCCAGCAGCCCGAAGGACGGCAGCTCCTACAATGAGCAGTTCTTC.

This chain joins TRBV3-1 (or the pseudogene TRBV3-2) and TRBJ2-2; the match to TRBD2 covers 7 bases. This CDR3 comprises 15 residues. Germline V gene lookup returns CDR1 LGHDT and CDR2 YNNKEL (reference sequence). Trimming took 0 bases from V and 7 from J; bases not matched to a gene: 5. CDR3 sequence (DNA): TGTGCCAGCAGCCAAGATTGGGGAGGGTTCGGGGAGCTGTTTTTT. Translating gives CASSQDWGGFGELFF.

The rearrangement uses TRBV19 and TRBJ1-5, with 8 bases matching TRBD1. Trimming cost V 7 bases and J 0 bases; bases outside gene matches: 11. This CDR3 has 17 residues. Germline CDR1 is LNHDA and CDR2 is SQIVND (reference sequence). The chain's CDR3 is CASNRGGDKYSNQPQHF. The CDR3 DNA is TGTGCCAGTAACAGGGGGGGGGATAAGTATAGCAATCAGCCCCAGCATTTT.

J is TRBJ1-4 and V is TRBV6-5; D call uncertain. This CDR3 spans 15 amino acids. V was shortened by 6 bases and J by 5 bases, with 16 bases between the two germline ends. Germline CDR1 and CDR2: MNHEY and SVGAGI. In DNA form, the CDR3 reads TGTGCCAGCAGCGCCTTAGAGGGTCCCAATGAAAAACTGTTTTTT. It specifies CASSALEGPNEKLFF.

CDR3 sequence reads: CASSLGRGASPLHF. CDR3 sequence (DNA): TGTGCCAGCAGCTTAGGCAGGGGGGCTTCACCCCTCCACTTT. The V call is TRBV7-2, the J call TRBJ1-6; 7 nucleotides line up with TRBD1. Trimming at V came to 1 base and at J to 9 bases, leaving 3 bases not matched to a gene. The CDR3 spans 14 residues. Germline V gene lookup returns CDR1 SGHTA and CDR2 FQGNSA.

The rearrangement uses TRBV9 and TRBJ1-6; unclear D gene. V was trimmed by 4 bases and J by 10 bases, leaving 15 bases between them. Germline CDR1 reads SGDLS; CDR2 reads YYNGEE. The CDR3 consists of 14 residues. The CDR3 region has the DNA TGTGCCAGCAGCCCAGATCAGTTTCCCTCACCCCTCCACTTT. This gives the protein CASSPDQFPSPLHF.

V is TRBV6-5 and J is TRBJ1-1; D is ambiguous. Germline CDR1 and CDR2: MNHEY and SVGAGI. The CDR3 extends over 13 amino acids. Deletions cut 3 bases from V and 0 bases from J, with 5 bases between. CDR3 amino acids: CASSYFVNTEAFF. In nucleotides, the CDR3 is TGTGCCAGCAGTTATTTCGTGAACACTGAAGCTTTCTTT.

The chain is built from TRBV6-5 and TRBJ1-4; D might be TRBD1 (6 bases). CDR3 length: 14 residues. Germline CDR1 reads MNHEY; CDR2 reads SVGAGI. Trimming pared 1 base from V and 8 bases from J, leaving 11 bases between. For the CDR3, the DNA is TGTGCCAGCAGTTACTGGGGGGGCAGGGAAAAACTGTTTTTT. Protein product: CASSYWGGREKLFF.

V and J are TRBV18 and TRBJ2-3; D possibly uses TRBD1 or TRBD2 (6 bases each). Germline V gives CDR1 KGHSH, CDR2 LQKENI. The V end lost 4 bases, the J end lost 2 bases, and 16 bases lay between the germline ends. The CDR3 runs to 16 residues. The CDR3 DNA sequence: TGTGCCAGCTCACTACAAAGGGGGGTGATCACAGATACGCAGTATTTT. Translation: CASSLQRGVITDTQYF.

The chain recombines TRBV25-1 with TRBJ1-2; TRBD1 matches 11 bases. The CDR3 is 17 residues long. Germline CDR1 reads MGHDK; CDR2 reads SYGVNS. J lost 8 bases, V lost 4 bases, and 15 bases had no gene match. CDR3 loop: CASSVGQGAIPLGGYTF. CDR3 in DNA: TGTGCCAGCAGTGTTGGACAGGGGGCTATTCCCTTGGGAGGCTACACCTTC.

CDR3 bases: TGTGCCAGCAGCTCCCGGGGGAGGGTTATAAATGAGCAGTTCTTC. Translated, it gives CASSSRGRVINEQFF. V usage is TRBV5-4 and J usage is TRBJ2-1; 7 bases agree with TRBD2. The V gene's germline CDR1 is SGHNT and CDR2 YYREEE (reference sequence). V gave up 3 bases and J gave up 7 bases; unmatched junction bases: 10. The CDR3 spans 15 residues.

The V gene is TRBV15, the J gene TRBJ2-1; D could derive from TRBD1 or TRBD2 (5 bases each). Germline assignment: CDR1 LNHNV and CDR2 YYDKDF (reference sequence). CDR3 length equals 14 residues. V lost 5 bases and J lost 4, with 12 bases in between. CDR3 nucleotides: TGTGCCACCAGCCCGGGGCCAGAGTACAATGAGCAGTTCTTC. Its protein product is CATSPGPEYNEQFF.

This rearrangement joins TRBV19 to TRBJ2-5; D is undetermined. V lost 6 bases and J lost 5, with 10 bases in between. The CDR3 totals 12 residues. Germline CDR1 reads LNHDA; CDR2 reads SQIVND (reference sequence). The CDR3 nucleotides read TGTGCCAGTAGCAACCCGTCGGAGACCCAGTACTTC. This gives the protein CASSNPSETQYF.

The chain is built from TRBV3-1 (or the pseudogene TRBV3-2) and TRBJ2-2; 7 bases are a match to TRBD1. The J segment lost 1 base and the V segment lost 3 bases, leaving 5 bases of the junction unmatched. The germline V gene has CDR1 LGHDT and CDR2 YNNKEL (reference sequence). The CDR3 runs to 16 residues. CDR3 region: CASSQRQGLNTGELFF. DNA for the CDR3: TGTGCCAGCAGCCAGCGACAGGGCCTGAACACCGGGGAGCTGTTTTTT.

This rearrangement joins TRBV5-1 to TRBJ1-5; no clear D. The germline V gene encodes CDR1 SGHRS and CDR2 YFSETQ. The CDR3 runs 15 residues. Trimming cost V 4 bases and J 2 bases, with 13 bases left between them. The CDR3 DNA follows: TGCGCCAGCAGCCTCGGCTACTTGGGCAATCAGCCCCAGCATTTT. Residues: CASSLGYLGNQPQHF.

The V call is TRBV28, the J call TRBJ1-1, with 11 positions matching TRBD1. Germline V lookup: CDR1 MDHEN, CDR2 SYDVKM. J gave up 1 base and V 5 bases, and 9 bases lay outside the gene matches. CDR3 length: 17 amino acids. CDR3 nucleotides: TGTGCCAGCAGTCGTCACGGACAGGGGGCGACGAACACTGAAGCTTTCTTT. It codes for CASSRHGQGATNTEAFF.

The chain employs TRBV27 and TRBJ1-6; D is perhaps TRBD1 (5 bases). The length of the CDR3 is 18 residues. Trimming stripped 3 bases from V and 9 bases from J, with 24 bases between. Germline V gene sequence: CDR1 MNHEY, CDR2 SMNVEV (reference sequence). The CDR3 spells CASSLSAPGPHRSSPLHF. CDR3 bases: TGTGCCAGCAGTTTGTCCGCTCCGGGACCCCATAGAAGTTCACCCCTCCACTTT.

The chain carries TRBV4-3 and TRBJ1-1; TRBD1 matches at 7 bases. Germline CDR1 and CDR2: LGHNA and YSLEER. The ends lost 1 base at V and 4 bases at J; junction bases unmatched: 9. This CDR3 region has 16 residues. The CDR3 sequence is CASSQVGTAGGTEAFF. The DNA of the CDR3 is TGCGCCAGCAGCCAAGTTGGGACCGCAGGGGGCACTGAAGCTTTCTTT.

J is TRBJ1-2 and V is TRBV19, with D possibly being TRBD1 (5 bases). CDR1 is LNHDA and CDR2 is SQIVND in the germline V gene (reference sequence). V lost 5 bases and J 2 bases, leaving 12 bases between the germline ends. CDR3 length: 14 residues. The CDR3, as DNA: TGTGCCAGTAGTGGACAAACTAACAACTATGGCTACACCTTC. Encoded protein: CASSGQTNNYGYTF.

V gene TRBV5-1 combines with J gene TRBJ1-5; 8 bases match TRBD1. J lost 0 bases, V lost 4 bases, and 9 bases had no gene match. Germline V gene lookup returns CDR1 SGHRS and CDR2 YFSETQ. The CDR3 is made up of 17 amino acids. The CDR3 region has the DNA TGCGCCAGCAGCGTTGAGGGGACAGGCGATAGCAATCAGCCCCAGCATTTT. This gives the protein CASSVEGTGDSNQPQHF.

The gene calls are TRBV19 and TRBJ1-1; possible D gene TRBD1, 5 bases. The CDR3 totals 15 residues. Per the germline V gene, CDR1 is LNHDA and CDR2 is SQIVND (reference sequence). V lost 7 bases and J lost 0, with 15 bases in between. The chain's CDR3 is CASITQGPMNTEAFF. The DNA for the CDR3 is TGTGCCAGTATTACCCAGGGTCCGATGAACACTGAAGCTTTCTTT.

The table lists this clone with a count of one. The rearrangement joins TRBV7-9 to TRBJ1-1, with 7 positions matching TRBD1. J was trimmed by 2 bases and V by 5 bases; bases with no gene match: 8. The CDR3 spans 15 residues. CDR1 is SEHNR, CDR2 FQNEAQ, per germline (reference sequence). The CDR3 DNA sequence: TGTGCCAGCAGCCCTATCGGGACAGTTAACACTGAAGCTTTCTTT. Protein: CASSPIGTVNTEAFF.

The V and J genes are TRBV19 and TRBJ1-4, with D possibly matching TRBD1 (5 bases). The V end lost 5 bases, the J end lost 5 bases, and 15 bases lay between the germline ends. The CDR3 covers 15 residues. Germline lookup yields CDR1 LNHDA and CDR2 SQIVND (reference sequence). CDR3 nucleotides: TGTGCCAGTAGTTTTAACAGGCCGGGGAATGAAAAACTGTTTTTT. Translation: CASSFNRPGNEKLFF.